This TCR beta chain was retrieved from a study of CD8 T cells in Susac syndrome. With regard to this clonotype: The antigen remains unidentified.

Random hexamers were used to reverse transcribe an amount of about 0.45 to 1 ug RNA. MiXCR was run by TCRdb on the immunoSEQ multiplex PCR reads, yielding one entry per CDR3 protein. This sample yields roughly 200,000 distinct CDR3 sequences, of which over 85% are seen a single time; about 0.1% belongs to the top ten. Points from the study as a whole: TCR sequencing and HLA analysis covered a relatively small number of individuals.

The sequenced sample consisted of CD4+ T cells from PBMCs. The clonotype was recovered from a human donor in good health.

CDR3: CASSLFQGGTGELFF. CDR3 sequence (DNA): TGCGCCAGCAGCTTGTTCCAGGGCGGCACCGGGGAGCTGTTTTTT. This chain links TRBV5-1 with TRBJ2-2; perhaps TRBD1 as D (5 bases). Germline-derived CDR1 and CDR2 are SGHRS and YFSETQ. The CDR3 covers 15 residues. V gave up 1 base and J gave up 4 bases, with 11 bases separating them.